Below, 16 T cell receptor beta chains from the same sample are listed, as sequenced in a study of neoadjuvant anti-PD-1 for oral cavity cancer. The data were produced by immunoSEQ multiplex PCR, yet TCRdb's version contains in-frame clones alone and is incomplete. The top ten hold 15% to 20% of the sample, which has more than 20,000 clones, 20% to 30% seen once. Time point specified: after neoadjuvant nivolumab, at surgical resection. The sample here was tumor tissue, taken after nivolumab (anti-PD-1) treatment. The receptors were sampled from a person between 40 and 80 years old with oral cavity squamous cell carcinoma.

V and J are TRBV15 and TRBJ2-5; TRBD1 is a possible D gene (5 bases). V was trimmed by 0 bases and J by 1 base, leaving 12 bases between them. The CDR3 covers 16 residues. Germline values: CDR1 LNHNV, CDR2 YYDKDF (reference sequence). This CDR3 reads CATSRDVSQGQETQYF. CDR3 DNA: TGTGCCACCAGCAGAGATGTGTCCCAGGGCCAAGAGACCCAGTACTTC.

The CDR3: CASSEWSGLAFF. CDR3 nucleotides: TGTGCCAGCAGTGAATGGTCAGGGTTAGCTTTCTTT. The genes are TRBV6-1 and TRBJ1-1, with D tentatively TRBD1 (5 bases). The V and J ends lost 2 bases and 10 bases respectively, with 11 bases between them. The CDR3 sequence is 12 residues long. CDR1 is MNHNS and CDR2 is SASEGT in the germline V gene.

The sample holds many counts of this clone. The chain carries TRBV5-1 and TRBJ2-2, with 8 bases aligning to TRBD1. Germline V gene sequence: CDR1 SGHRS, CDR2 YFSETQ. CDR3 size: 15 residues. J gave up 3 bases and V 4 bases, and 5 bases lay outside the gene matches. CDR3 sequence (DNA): TGCGCCAGCAGCACACGACAGGGGTACACCGGGGAGCTGTTTTTT. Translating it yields CASSTRQGYTGELFF.

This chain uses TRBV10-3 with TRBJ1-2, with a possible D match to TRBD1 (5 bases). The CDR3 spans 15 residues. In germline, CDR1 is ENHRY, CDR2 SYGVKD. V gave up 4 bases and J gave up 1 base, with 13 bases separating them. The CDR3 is CAISATGGFNYGYTF. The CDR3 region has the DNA TGTGCCATCAGTGCGACGGGGGGATTTAACTATGGCTACACCTTC.

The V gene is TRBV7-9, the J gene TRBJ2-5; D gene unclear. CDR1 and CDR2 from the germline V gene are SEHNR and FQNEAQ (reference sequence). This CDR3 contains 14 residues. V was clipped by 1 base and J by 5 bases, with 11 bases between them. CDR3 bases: TGTGCCAGCAGCTTAGGGCCACTCTCGGAGACCCAGTACTTC. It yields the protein CASSLGPLSETQYF.

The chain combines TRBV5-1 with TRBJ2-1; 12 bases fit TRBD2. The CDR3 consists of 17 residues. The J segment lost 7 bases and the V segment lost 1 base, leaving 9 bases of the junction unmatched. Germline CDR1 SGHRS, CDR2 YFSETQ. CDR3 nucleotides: TGCGCCAGCAGCTTGTCCCTAGCGGGGGGGCCCCAGAATGAGCAGTTCTTC. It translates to CASSLSLAGGPQNEQFF.

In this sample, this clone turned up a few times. CDR3 loop: CASSWTTDRGETQYF. As DNA, the CDR3 is TGTGCCAGCAGCTGGACTACAGACAGAGGGGAGACCCAGTACTTC. The V and J genes are TRBV14 and TRBJ2-5, with D maybe TRBD2 (6 bases). In germline, CDR1 is SGHDN, CDR2 FVKESK. The CDR3 is 15 amino acids. Between the trimmed V and J ends, which lost 5 bases and 5 bases, there was a span of 18 bases.

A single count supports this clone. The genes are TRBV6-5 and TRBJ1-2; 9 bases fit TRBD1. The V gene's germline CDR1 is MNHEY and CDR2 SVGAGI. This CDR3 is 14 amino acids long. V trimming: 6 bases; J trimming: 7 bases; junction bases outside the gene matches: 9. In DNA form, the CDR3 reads TGTGCCAGCAGGAAAACACAGGGGGCTTTTGGCTACACCTTC. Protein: CASRKTQGAFGYTF.

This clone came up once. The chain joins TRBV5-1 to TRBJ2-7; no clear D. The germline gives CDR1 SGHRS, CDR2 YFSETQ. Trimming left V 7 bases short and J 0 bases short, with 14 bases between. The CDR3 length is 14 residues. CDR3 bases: TGCGCCAGCGCACCCTCATCGACCTCCTACGAGCAGTACTTC. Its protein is CASAPSSTSYEQYF.

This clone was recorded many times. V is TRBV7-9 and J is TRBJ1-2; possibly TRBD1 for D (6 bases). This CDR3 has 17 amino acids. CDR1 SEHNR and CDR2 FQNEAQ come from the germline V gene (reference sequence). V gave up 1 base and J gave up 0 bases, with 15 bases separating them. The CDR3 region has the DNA TGTGCCAGCAGCTTAGGTCGGGGGCGGGACTCTAACTATGGCTACACCTTC. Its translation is CASSLGRGRDSNYGYTF.

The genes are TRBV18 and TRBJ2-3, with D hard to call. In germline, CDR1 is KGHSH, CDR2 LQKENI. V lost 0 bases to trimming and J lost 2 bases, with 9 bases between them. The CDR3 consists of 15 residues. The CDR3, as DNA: TGTGCCAGCTCACCACCTGCAGAGTACACAGATACGCAGTATTTT. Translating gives CASSPPAEYTDTQYF. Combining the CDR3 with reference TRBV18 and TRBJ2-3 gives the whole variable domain NAGVMQNPRHLVRRRGQEARLRCSPMKGHSHVYWYRQLPEEGLKFMVYLQKENIIDESGMPKERFSAEFPKEGPSILRIQQVVRGDSAAYFCASSPPAEYTDTQYFGPGTRLTVL.

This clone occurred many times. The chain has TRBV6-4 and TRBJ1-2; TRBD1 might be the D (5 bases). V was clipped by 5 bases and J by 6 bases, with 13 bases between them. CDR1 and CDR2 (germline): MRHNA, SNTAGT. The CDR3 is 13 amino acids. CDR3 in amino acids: CASSRDGADGYTF. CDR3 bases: TGTGCCAGCAGTAGGGACGGGGCGGATGGCTACACCTTC.

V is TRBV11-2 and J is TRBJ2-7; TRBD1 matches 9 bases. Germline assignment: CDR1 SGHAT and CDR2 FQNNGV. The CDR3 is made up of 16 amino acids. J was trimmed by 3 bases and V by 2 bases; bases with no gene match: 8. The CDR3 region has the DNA TGTGCCAGCAGCTTAAGTCTACGACAGGGGGACTACGAGCAGTACTTC. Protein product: CASSLSLRQGDYEQYF.

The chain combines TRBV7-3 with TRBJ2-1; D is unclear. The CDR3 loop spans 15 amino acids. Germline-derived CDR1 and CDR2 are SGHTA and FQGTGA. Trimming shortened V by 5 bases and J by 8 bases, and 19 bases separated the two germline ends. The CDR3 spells CASSLSGPPGDEQFF. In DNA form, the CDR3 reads TGTGCCAGCAGCCTGTCCGGCCCTCCCGGCGATGAGCAGTTCTTC.

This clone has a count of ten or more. The CDR3 DNA reads TGTGCCAGCAGCGCCGCCCTCCTAGCGGGGGGCTACAATGAGCAGTTCTTC. Its protein product is CASSAALLAGGYNEQFF. The rearrangement uses TRBV7-8 and TRBJ2-1; 11 bases are a match to TRBD2. V lost 5 bases to trimming and J lost 3 bases; unmatched junction nucleotides: 9. CDR1 and CDR2 from the germline V gene are SGHVS and FQNEAQ. This CDR3 has 17 amino acids.

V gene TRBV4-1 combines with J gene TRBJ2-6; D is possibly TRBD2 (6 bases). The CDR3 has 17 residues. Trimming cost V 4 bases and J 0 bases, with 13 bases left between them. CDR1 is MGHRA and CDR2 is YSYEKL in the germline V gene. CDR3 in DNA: TGCGCCAGCAGCCCGGACATGCGGGGCTCTGGGGCCAACGTCCTGACTTTC. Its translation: CASSPDMRGSGANVLTF.